These 5 T cell receptor beta chains originate from one sample sequenced in a study of cytomegalovirus exposure and HLA in healthy donors (dated by TCRdb to between 2016 and 2019). The library came from the immunoSEQ multiplex PCR assay. For the multiplex PCR, a mixture combining 60 forward primers for TCR Vbeta segments and 13 reverse primers for TCR Jbeta segments was used. The table was pulled from immuneACCESS by TCRdb, which kept in-frame rearrangements only. Such tables lose some clones; where checked, under half of the loss comes from unresolved V genes, and the rest has no known cause. The sample has around 53,000 clones on record, approximately 70% of them singletons. The top ten clonotypes cover roughly 2.9% of the sample. The sequenced material came from PBMCs. These receptors were taken from a man between 18 and 29 years old in good health and CMV-seronegative.

The V call is TRBV7-2, the J call TRBJ2-5; tentative D call: TRBD2 (6 bases). Germline CDR1 reads SGHTA; CDR2 reads FQGNSA. Trimming removed 2 bases at V and 0 bases at J, with 16 bases between. The CDR3 sequence is 17 residues long. CDR3 in DNA: TGTGCCAGCAGCTTACCCATGGGACTGCAGTACCAAGAGACCCAGTACTTC. This codes for CASSLPMGLQYQETQYF.

The genes are TRBV28 and TRBJ2-2, with D possibly matching TRBD2 (5 bases). Germline-derived CDR1 and CDR2 are MDHEN and SYDVKM. The CDR3 contains 12 residues. V was pared by 6 bases and J by 4 bases, with 6 bases between. CDR3 nucleotides: TGTGCCAGCAGCCGGGGCACCGGGGAGCTGTTTTTT. Translating it yields CASSRGTGELFF.

CDR3 residues: CAWSWTDRAIKLFF. The CDR3 region has the DNA TGTGCCTGGAGCTGGACAGATAGGGCGATAAAACTGTTTTTT. The chain employs TRBV30 and TRBJ1-4; tentative D call: TRBD1 (6 bases). The V gene's germline CDR1 is GTSNPN and CDR2 SVGIG (reference sequence). V lost 3 bases to trimming and J lost 10 bases, with 18 bases between them. There are 14 residues in the CDR3.

The rearrangement uses TRBV4-3 and TRBJ2-5; no definite D call. Trimming pared 1 base from V and 5 bases from J, leaving 14 bases between. Germline V lookup: CDR1 LGHNA, CDR2 YSLEER. This CDR3 has 15 amino acids. The CDR3 sequence is CASSQGLGETETQYF. DNA of the CDR3: TGCGCCAGCAGCCAAGGTCTAGGTGAGACGGAGACCCAGTACTTC.

This chain uses TRBV13 with TRBJ1-2; D is unclear. Germline values: CDR1 PRHDT, CDR2 FYEKMQ (reference sequence). V shed 0 bases and J shed 2 bases, with 7 bases lying between them. This CDR3 has 14 amino acids. This CDR3 reads CASSLGTGNYGYTF. CDR3 sequence (DNA): TGTGCCAGCAGCTTAGGAACGGGAAACTATGGCTACACCTTC. Full variable domain (missing parts from reference TRBV13 and TRBJ1-2): AAGVIQSPRHLIKEKRETATLKCYPIPRHDTVYWYQQGPGQDPQFLISFYEKMQSDKGSIPDRFSAQQFSDYHSELNMSSLELGDSALYFCASSLGTGNYGYTFGSGTRLTVV.